This record concerns one T cell receptor (beta chain) sequence. No antigen is known for it. Donors, without exception, were Caucasian adults residing in Nashville, Tennessee. Germline CDR1 reads SGHTA; CDR2 reads FQGNSA. The V end was cut by 5 bases, the J end by 2 bases, with 12 bases between. The CDR3 length is 14 residues. The input for sorted-subset replicate PCRs was approximately 190 ng DNA, around 27,000 T cell genomes. Data came from immunoSEQ multiplex PCR; TCRdb stores just in-frame clones and leaves some out. The table has approximately 940,000 clones, roughly 72% seen once. This specimen comes from a study of shared clonotypes between healthy human individuals. Whole-study findings and limits: Richness estimates generally favored naive over memory subsets.

This rearrangement joins TRBV7-2 to TRBJ2-5; D unresolved. This TCR was sampled from a man aged 18 to 29 in good health. The sample comprised memory CD4+ T cells sorted from blood. Subset described: CD45RA-negative fraction. CDR3 nucleotides: TGTGCCAGCAGCAAGACGGCCGTTCAAGAGACCCAGTACTTC. It translates to CASSKTAVQETQYF.